A selection of T cell receptor beta chains follows, all from one sample in a study of blood T cell repertoires in COVID-19. Assay used: immunoSEQ multiplex PCR; TCRdb lists only in-frame clones, some missing. The sample has some 300,000 clones, 90% seen once. What was sequenced was peripheral blood. Receptors originate from a woman in her forties with COVID-19, enrolled during active disease. The CDR3 runs from the conserved cysteine through the conserved F or W. The order of the fields is J gene, clone size, V gene, CDR3 protein. Size tells how often a clone was seen (once, few, many) or the class of an expanded clone, and some rows leave it out.

TRBJ2-1 - TRBV27 CASSWTGNEQFF
TRBJ1-1 - TRBV6-5 CASSYRDFMNTEAFF
TRBJ1-2 - TRBV7-3 CASSLSPGQGYTF
TRBJ1-1 - TRBV25-1 CASSELGGWTEAFF
TRBJ1-6 few TRBV4-1 CASSQDSSPLHF
TRBJ2-2 - TRBV5-1 CASSGSGFKNTGELFF
TRBJ1-1 - TRBV6-5 CASSIRDRGLEAFF
TRBJ1-2 - TRBV9 CASSPRGTGLTNYGYTF
TRBJ2-5 - TRBV18 CASSQGHLQETQYF
TRBJ1-3 once TRBV6-5 CASSYTGTGSGNTIYF
TRBJ2-2 - TRBV18 CASSPRGTGELFF
TRBJ2-7 - TRBV30 CAWSVRGLASYEQYF
TRBJ2-1 - TRBV29-1 CSVELTSGGEQFF
TRBJ1-1 - TRBV28 CASRNSPSGNTEAFF
TRBJ2-7 - TRBV6-5 CASTAWGDRTYEQYF